This T cell receptor beta chain was captured by sequencing in a study of CD8 T cells in Susac syndrome. The germline CDR1 and CDR2 sequences are SQVTM and ANQGSEA. V lost 1 base and J lost 7, with 10 bases in between. The CDR3 loop spans 12 amino acids. With random hexamers, reverse transcription was performed on roughly 0.45 to 1 ug of RNA. Amplification of TCR beta CDR3 by immunoSEQ multiplex PCR spanned 54 Vbeta and 13 Jbeta. TCRdb ran MiXCR on the immunoSEQ multiplex PCR reads and lists one entry per CDR3 protein. The sample lists some 65,000 distinct CDR3 sequences; 94% were seen once. Sequencing of TCR beta was performed on blood CD8+ and CD4+ T cells. The CD8+ and CD4+ T cells were isolated magnetically using a negative isolation approach, whereas the TEMRA cells were enriched by FACS.

Sequencing used CD8+ T cells from PBMCs. This TCR came from a human donor with multiple sclerosis. The chain links TRBV29-1 to TRBJ1-2; D remains ambiguous. The CDR3 DNA sequence: TGCAGCGTTGAAGGGACGGCCTTTGGCTACACCTTC. Its protein product is CSVEGTAFGYTF.